The clone carrying this T cell receptor (beta chain) was seen ten or more times. Its antigen is not known. TCRdb called the 5' RACE reads again in MiXCR, with one record for every CDR3 protein. This table holds approximately 25,000 distinct CDR3 sequences, around 16% found once. The sample comes from a study of CD8 T cells in ankylosing spondylitis. Study-level results: It was reported that disease-linked clones were significantly enriched in matched ankylosing spondylitis synovial fluid.

Germline V gene sequence: CDR1 MNHEY, CDR2 SMNVEV (reference sequence). This CDR3 contains 15 residues. V shed 3 bases and J shed 0 bases, with 8 bases lying between them. The receptor comes from a male donor with ankylosing spondylitis or in good health (not recorded which). What was sequenced was blood. The chain recombines TRBV27 with TRBJ2-2, with D unclear. CDR3 sequence reads: CASSFGRPNTGELFF. Here the CDR3 DNA reads TGTGCCAGCAGTTTCGGCAGACCGAACACCGGGGAGCTGTTTTTT.